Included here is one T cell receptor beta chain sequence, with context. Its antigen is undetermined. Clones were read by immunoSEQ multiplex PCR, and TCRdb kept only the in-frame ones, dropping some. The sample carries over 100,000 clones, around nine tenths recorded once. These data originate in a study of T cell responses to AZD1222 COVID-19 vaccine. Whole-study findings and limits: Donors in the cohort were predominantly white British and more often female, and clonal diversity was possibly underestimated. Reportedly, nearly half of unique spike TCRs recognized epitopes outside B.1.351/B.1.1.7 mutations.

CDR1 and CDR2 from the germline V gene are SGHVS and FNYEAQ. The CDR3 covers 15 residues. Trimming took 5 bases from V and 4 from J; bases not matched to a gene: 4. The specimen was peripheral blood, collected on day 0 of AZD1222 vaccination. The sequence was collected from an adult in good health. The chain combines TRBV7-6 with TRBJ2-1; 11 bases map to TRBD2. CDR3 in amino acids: CASSAGTSGYNEQFF. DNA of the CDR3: TGTGCCAGCAGCGCCGGGACTAGCGGTTACAATGAGCAGTTCTTC.